This paragraph covers one T cell receptor beta chain sequence. Antigen specificity is unknown. At one of its ends the junction is not consistent with the germline gene, which may arise from a read error. A primer in the constant region served to generate TCR beta cDNA from roughly 520 ng of total RNA. TCR beta libraries came from three nested multiplex PCR rounds using slightly modified ARM-PCR. The first two PCR rounds, roughly 9 cycles each, used TRBV1-TRBV30 forward primers and a C-beta reverse primer. MiXCR, run by TCRdb on the multiplex PCR reads, gives a single entry per CDR3 protein. The sample has roughly 22,000 distinct CDR3 sequences, 70% to 90% seen once. The length of the CDR3 is 15 residues. The sample belongs to a study of tumor-infiltrating lymphocytes in primary liver carcinoma. General study results and limits: Blood's top-250-clone fraction was significantly lower than that of tumors (p = 0.039). Only about 7-24% of top clones appeared in all five tumor regions.

Starting material for RNA and DNA co-extraction consisted of roughly 19-31 mg of unsorted bulk tissue. Subjects presented with primary liver carcinoma managed by surgical resection. This chain connects TRBV12-3 or TRBV12-4 to TRBJ2-1, with 9 bases matching TRBD2. The sample was liver tumor tissue from sampling region 2. The sample's subset: tumor region T2, inferior pole. The sequence was collected from a woman aged 25 to 39 with primary liver carcinoma and hepatitis B virus infection. Here the CDR3 DNA reads TGTGCCAGCAGCCTATCCGGGACTAGCATACTTGAGCACTTCTTC. As protein: CASSLSGTSILEHFF.